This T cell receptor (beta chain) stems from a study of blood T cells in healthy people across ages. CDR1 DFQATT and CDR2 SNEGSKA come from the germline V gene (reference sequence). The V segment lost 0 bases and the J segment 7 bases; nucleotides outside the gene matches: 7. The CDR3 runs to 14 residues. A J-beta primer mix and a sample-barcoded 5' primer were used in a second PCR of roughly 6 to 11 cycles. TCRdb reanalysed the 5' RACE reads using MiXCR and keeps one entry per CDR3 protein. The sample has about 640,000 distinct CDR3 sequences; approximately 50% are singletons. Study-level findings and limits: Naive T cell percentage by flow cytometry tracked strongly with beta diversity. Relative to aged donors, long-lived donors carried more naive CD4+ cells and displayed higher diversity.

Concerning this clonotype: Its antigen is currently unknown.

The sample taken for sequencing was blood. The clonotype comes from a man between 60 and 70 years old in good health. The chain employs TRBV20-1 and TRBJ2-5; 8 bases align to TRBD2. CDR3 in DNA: TGCAGTGCTAGAGATACGGGACTAGAGGGGACCCAGTACTTC. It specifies CSARDTGLEGTQYF.